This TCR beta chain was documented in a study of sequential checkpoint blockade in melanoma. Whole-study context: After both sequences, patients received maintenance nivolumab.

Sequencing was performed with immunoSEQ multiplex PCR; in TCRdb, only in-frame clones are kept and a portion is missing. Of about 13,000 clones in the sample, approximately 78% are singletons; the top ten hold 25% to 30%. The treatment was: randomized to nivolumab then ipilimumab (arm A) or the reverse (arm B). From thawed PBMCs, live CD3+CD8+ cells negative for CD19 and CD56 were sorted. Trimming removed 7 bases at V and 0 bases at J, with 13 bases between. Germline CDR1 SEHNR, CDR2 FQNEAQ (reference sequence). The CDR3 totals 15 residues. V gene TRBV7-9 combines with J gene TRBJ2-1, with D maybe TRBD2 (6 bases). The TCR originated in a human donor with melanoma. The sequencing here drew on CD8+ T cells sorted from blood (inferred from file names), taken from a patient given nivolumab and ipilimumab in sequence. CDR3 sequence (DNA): TGTGCCAGCATCGGAGGGGACTCCTCCTACAATGAGCAGTTCTTC. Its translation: CASIGGDSSYNEQFF.